This passage covers 29 T cell receptor beta chains from one sample sequenced in a study of T cells in Graves' hyperthyroidism and ophthalmopathy (dated by TCRdb to about 2019). Libraries were made using multiplex PCR. Sequencing used an Illumina HiSeq 2000. Amplification of TCR beta CDR3 regions was carried out from RNA transcripts. A first-round RT-PCR of the TCR CDR3 used the HTBI primer set with the Qiagen OneStep RT-PCR kit. In-frame beta chains were kept once TCRdb had trimmed the public reads at Q25 with fastp and called clones with MiXCR. One record per CDR3 amino acid sequence lists the most common genes and DNA. Present in this sample are around 620,000 distinct CDR3 sequences, about half of which were seen just once. Around 20% of the sample lies in the top ten. Sample: peripheral blood or thyroid tissue (not recorded which). The receptors were gathered from an adult woman with Graves' disease, either hyperthyroidism or ophthalmopathy (not recorded which).

The chain couples TRBV10-3 to TRBJ1-1, with D possibly being TRBD1 (5 bases). The CDR3 length is 15 residues. The V end lost 4 bases, the J end lost 1 base, and 13 bases lay between the germline ends. Germline CDR1 reads ENHRY; CDR2 reads SYGVKD. DNA of the CDR3: TGTGCCATCAGTGCCTCTCAGGGAACGAACACTGAAGCTTTCTTT. It translates to CAISASQGTNTEAFF.

A remark on this clonotype: A read error may explain this, as a much larger clone is one base away. The chain links TRBV7-9 to TRBJ2-5; 7 bases align to TRBD2. J gave up 4 bases and V 5 bases, and 16 bases lay outside the gene matches. Germline V gives CDR1 SEHNR, CDR2 FQNEAQ (reference sequence). CDR3 length equals 17 residues. CDR3 residues: CASSPRATSERSETQYF. DNA for the CDR3: TGTGCCAGCAGCCCCAGGGCCACTAGCGAGAGGTCAGAGACCCAGTACTTC.

This clonotype was seen many times. V gene TRBV5-1 combines with J gene TRBJ1-4; TRBD1 agrees at 8 bases. Germline lookup yields CDR1 SGHRS and CDR2 YFSETQ. V shed 4 bases and J 4 bases; nucleotides not matched to a gene: 6. The CDR3 loop spans 15 amino acids. The CDR3 reads CASSVGTGNNEKLFF. CDR3 nucleotide sequence: TGCGCCAGCAGCGTGGGGACAGGAAATAATGAAAAACTGTTTTTT.

About this clonotype itself: It may be a read error: a sequence one base away is much more abundant. V usage is TRBV2 and J usage is TRBJ1-1; TRBD1 agrees at 9 bases. Germline CDR1 reads SNHLY; CDR2 reads FYNNEI. V lost 5 bases, J lost 6 bases, and 1 base stayed unmatched. CDR3 length: 12 residues. The CDR3 DNA follows: TGTGCCAGCAGTACAGGGGGCCCTGAAGCTTTCTTT. Encoded protein: CASSTGGPEAFF.

There are many counts of this clonotype. J is TRBJ2-2 and V is TRBV13; 11 nucleotides agree with TRBD2. The CDR3 consists of 16 residues. The V gene's germline CDR1 is PRHDT and CDR2 FYEKMQ (reference sequence). V gave up 6 bases and J gave up 4 bases; unmatched junction bases: 7. CDR3 bases: TGTGCCAGCAGTCCCTATAGCGGGAGGGGCACCGGGGAGCTGTTTTTT. Translating it yields CASSPYSGRGTGELFF.

The V call is TRBV3-1, the J call TRBJ2-7; TRBD2 matches at 12 bases. Germline loops: CDR1 LGHDT, CDR2 YNNKEL (reference sequence). J lost 4 bases, V lost 3 bases, and 7 bases had no gene match. The CDR3 runs to 16 residues. The CDR3 is CASSHTLAGGGYEQYF. The CDR3 nucleotides read TGTGCCAGCAGCCACACACTAGCGGGAGGAGGTTACGAGCAGTACTTC.

This clonotype was seen repeatedly, ten times or more. The chain employs TRBV20-1 and TRBJ2-7, with 8 bases that match TRBD2. The CDR3 length is 14 residues. Germline V gene lookup returns CDR1 DFQATT and CDR2 SNEGSKA (reference sequence). V trimming: 6 bases; J trimming: 3 bases; junction bases outside the gene matches: 10. The CDR3 is CSAPAGGPLYEQYF. The CDR3, as DNA: TGCAGTGCGCCTGCGGGAGGTCCCCTCTACGAGCAGTACTTC.

V and J are TRBV29-1 and TRBJ2-7; 7 nucleotides align to TRBD2. Trimming took 0 bases from V and 3 from J; bases not matched to a gene: 11. Per the germline V gene, CDR1 is SQVTM and CDR2 is ANQGSEA. The CDR3 extends over 16 amino acids. DNA for the CDR3: TGCAGCGTTGAAGAGTCCGGGACTGGCGGGAGCTACGAGCAGTACTTC. Residues: CSVEESGTGGSYEQYF.

V gene TRBV10-3 combines with J gene TRBJ2-5, with TRBD2 as a possible D gene (6 bases). The CDR3 is 13 residues long. CDR1 ENHRY and CDR2 SYGVKD come from the germline V gene. The V gene lost 10 bases and the J gene lost 5 bases, with 17 bases spanning the gap. As DNA, the CDR3 is TGTGCCACCCTAGCGAGAGGAACGGAGACCCAGTACTTC. It translates to CATLARGTETQYF.

This chain uses TRBV9 with TRBJ1-1; D possibly corresponds to TRBD1 (6 bases). The CDR3 totals 15 residues. Germline CDR1 and CDR2: SGDLS and YYNGEE. V shed 5 bases and J shed 1 base, with 15 bases lying between them. The CDR3 loop is CASSWPGHKNTEAFF. CDR3 coding DNA: TGTGCCAGCAGTTGGCCGGGACATAAGAACACTGAAGCTTTCTTT.

As to this clonotype: The CDR3 ends on some other residue instead of the conserved phenylalanine or tryptophan, so this is likely a read error. The DNA is omitted, as the CDR3 cannot be located on it reliably, and the CDR3 follows TCRdb's listing. The chain joins TRBV7-9 to TRBJ2-5. Germline values: CDR1 SEHNR, CDR2 FQNEAQ (reference sequence). The CDR3 is 16 amino acids long, termini counted. The CDR3 loop is CASSLKIARYGYTFSS.

The chain links TRBV9 to TRBJ2-5, with TRBD2 matching 7 bases. Germline V gene lookup returns CDR1 SGDLS and CDR2 YYNGEE. Unmatched junction bases numbered 4, after V lost 5 bases and J lost 3 bases. The CDR3 length is 13 residues. DNA of the CDR3: TGTGCCAGCAGAGGGAGGGCTAAAGAGACCCAGTACTTC. This gives the protein CASRGRAKETQYF.

This clonotype was counted many times. The rearrangement links TRBV4-2 to TRBJ1-4; possibly TRBD1 for D (6 bases). Deletions cut 0 bases from V and 7 bases from J, with 15 bases between. Germline-derived CDR1 and CDR2 are LGHNA and YNFKEQ. This CDR3 region has 16 residues. CDR3 amino acids: CASSQDEGGGGEKLFF. Written as DNA, the CDR3 is TGTGCCAGCAGCCAAGATGAAGGGGGAGGCGGTGAAAAACTGTTTTTT.

Points on this clonotype: Mismatch with germline at one junction end may stem from a read error. The chain has TRBV9 and TRBJ2-5, with D possibly being TRBD2 (7 bases). Looked up from germline, CDR1 is SGDLS and CDR2 is YYNGEE. This CDR3 region has 18 residues. The CDR3 sequence: CASSQEEGGAWDQETQYF. DNA of the CDR3: TGTGCCAGCAGCCAAGAGGAGGGGGGGGCGTGGGACCAGGAGACCCAGTACTTC.

This clonotype appeared many times. The chain employs TRBV4-1 and TRBJ2-5, with D perhaps TRBD2 (6 bases). The CDR3 has 14 amino acids. CDR1 is MGHRA and CDR2 is YSYEKL in the germline V gene. Trimming took off 8 bases at V and 4 bases at J, with 17 bases between the two ends. CDR3 protein: CASSKRGIGETQYF. As DNA, the CDR3 is TGCGCCAGCTCGAAGCGCGGGATTGGAGAGACCCAGTACTTC.

The chain combines TRBV9 with TRBJ1-1; D is unresolved. The CDR3 contains 12 residues. Germline CDR1 and CDR2: SGDLS and YYNGEE. V was trimmed by 3 bases and J by 5 bases, leaving 8 bases between them. CDR3 DNA sequence: TGTGCCAGCAGCGGAGAGAGAACTGAAGCTTTCTTT. It codes for CASSGERTEAFF. The variable domain in full, with the rest retrieved from reference TRBV9 and TRBJ1-1, is DSGVTQTPKHLITATGQRVTLRCSPRSGDLSVYWYQQSLDQGLQFLIQYYNGEERAKGNILERFSAQQFPDLHSELNLSSLELGDSALYFCASSGERTEAFFGQGTRLTVV.

This clonotype was recorded once. This chain joins TRBV19 and TRBJ1-2, with TRBD1 matching 10 bases. CDR1 is LNHDA, CDR2 SQIVND, per germline (reference sequence). The CDR3 length is 17 residues. The V segment lost 7 bases and the J segment 6 bases; nucleotides outside the gene matches: 17. The CDR3 region has the DNA TGTGCCAGTACCTCTATCGCGGGACAGGGGATATTGGATGGCTACACCTTC. As protein: CASTSIAGQGILDGYTF.

This clonotype was recorded only once. The junction and the germline gene differ at one end; a read error may be behind it. The rearrangement links TRBV7-8 to TRBJ1-5, with a tentative D call TRBD1 (5 bases). CDR1 and CDR2 from the germline V gene are SGHVS and FQNEAQ. This CDR3 comprises 13 residues. The CDR3 sequence is CASSLRTHQPQHF. The CDR3 DNA follows: TGCGCCAGCAGCCTCCGGACACACCAGCCCCAGCATTTT.

This clonotype appeared many times. V is TRBV5-1 and J is TRBJ1-1; D remains ambiguous. This CDR3 is 12 amino acids long. Trimming removed 5 bases from V and 0 bases from J, with 5 bases in between. Looked up from germline, CDR1 is SGHRS and CDR2 is YFSETQ. Here the CDR3 DNA reads TGCGCCAGCAGTAACCTGAACACTGAAGCTTTCTTT. Residues: CASSNLNTEAFF.

This clonotype occurred many times. V gene TRBV5-1 combines with J gene TRBJ1-1; 9 bases match TRBD1. The length of the CDR3 is 15 residues. Germline trimming cut 4 bases from V and 5 bases from J; bases unmatched to any gene: 9. Per the germline V gene, CDR1 is SGHRS and CDR2 is YFSETQ. CDR3 residues: CASSLRDREGTEAFF. The CDR3 nucleotides are TGCGCCAGCAGCCTAAGGGACAGGGAAGGGACTGAAGCTTTCTTT. Drawing the rest from reference TRBV5-1 and TRBJ1-1, the complete variable domain is KAGVTQTPRYLIKTRGQQVTLSCSPISGHRSVSWYQQTPGQGLQFLFEYFSETQRNKGNFPGRFSGRQFSNSRSEMNVSTLELGDSALYLCASSLRDREGTEAFFGQGTRLTVV.

This clonotype was found many times. V gene TRBV10-3 combines with J gene TRBJ1-2; D is perhaps TRBD1 (5 bases). The V end lost 9 bases, the J end lost 0 bases, and 11 bases lay between the germline ends. Per the germline V gene, CDR1 is ENHRY and CDR2 is SYGVKD. CDR3 length: 13 residues. In DNA, the CDR3 is TGTGCCATGGGACGTGGGGCTAACTATGGCTACACCTTC. Its translation: CAMGRGANYGYTF.

Comment on this clonotype: The germline gene is not matched at one end of the junction; a read error may be the cause. The rearrangement joins TRBV7-2 to TRBJ1-2, with 7 nucleotides matching TRBD1. Germline V lookup: CDR1 SGHTA, CDR2 FQGNSA. The CDR3 loop spans 13 amino acids. The CDR3 here is CASSDDRVLGYTF. CDR3 nucleotide sequence: TGCGCCAGCAGCGATGACAGGGTTTTGGGCTACACCTTC.

This clonotype has just a few counts. CDR3 loop: CASSSQEADTQYF. The CDR3 coding sequence is TGTGCCAGCAGCTCCCAGGAGGCAGATACGCAGTATTTT. This chain connects TRBV7-6 to TRBJ2-3, with D perhaps matching TRBD2 (5 bases). V lost 4 bases, J lost 4 bases, and 9 bases lay in between. The CDR3 contains 13 residues. Germline V CDR1 and CDR2: SGHVS, FNYEAQ.

The chain couples TRBV11-2 to TRBJ2-7; D gene unclear. There are 9 residues in the CDR3. Germline-derived CDR1 and CDR2 are SGHAT and FQNNGV. V was pared by 6 bases and J by 11 bases, with 8 bases between. The CDR3 DNA is TGTGCCAGCAGTGTAGGAGAGTACTTC. Translation gives CASSVGEYF.

The V gene is TRBV2, the J gene TRBJ2-7; D may be TRBD1 (5 bases). Germline-derived CDR1 and CDR2 are SNHLY and FYNNEI. The CDR3 loop spans 14 amino acids. V dropped 6 bases and J dropped 1 base, with 13 bases sitting between them. CDR3 nucleotide sequence: TGTGCCAGCAGCATCGACAGTCGATCCTACGAGCAGTACTTC. Protein sequence: CASSIDSRSYEQYF.

The V call is TRBV7-2, the J call TRBJ1-2, with 8 bases identical to TRBD1. Trimming cost V 5 bases and J 12 bases; bases outside gene matches: 17. CDR1 is SGHTA and CDR2 is FQGNSA in the germline V gene. The CDR3 is 15 residues long. CDR3 nucleotide sequence: TGTGCCAGCAGCCCTCGACAGGGGTATCTATCTGGAAACACCTTC. Protein sequence: CASSPRQGYLSGNTF.

V usage is TRBV7-9 and J usage is TRBJ2-3; 8 bases line up with TRBD2. From germline, CDR1 is SEHNR and CDR2 FQNEAQ (reference sequence). V lost 6 bases and J lost 2; bases outside the gene matches: 10. This CDR3 region has 16 residues. The CDR3 here is CASRRGVPTLTDTQYF. Here the CDR3 DNA reads TGTGCCAGCAGGCGGGGGGTCCCCACCCTCACAGATACGCAGTATTTT. Based on the CDR3 plus reference TRBV7-9 and TRBJ2-3, the full variable domain is DTGVSQNPRHKITKRGQNVTFRCDPISEHNRLYWYRQTLGQGPEFLTYFQNEAQLEKSRLLSDRFSAERPKGSFSTLEIQRTEQGDSAMYLCASRRGVPTLTDTQYFGPGTRLTVL.

This chain joins TRBV19 and TRBJ2-6; D remains ambiguous. The CDR3 contains 14 residues. CDR1 LNHDA and CDR2 SQIVND come from the germline V gene (reference sequence). V was clipped by 6 bases and J by 0 bases, with 6 bases between them. The CDR3, as DNA: TGTGCCAGTAGACTGGACTCTGGGGCCAACGTCCTGACTTTC. This codes for CASRLDSGANVLTF. The full variable domain, rest sourced from reference TRBV19 and TRBJ2-6, is DGGITQSPKYLFRKEGQNVTLSCEQNLNHDAMYWYRQDPGQGLRLIYYSQIVNDFQKGDIAEGYSVSREKKESFPLTVTSAQKNPTAFYLCASRLDSGANVLTFGAGSRLTVL.

The chain joins TRBV9 to TRBJ1-1, with TRBD1 as a possible D gene (5 bases). This CDR3 contains 15 residues. Germline CDR1 and CDR2: SGDLS and YYNGEE. Trimming removed 0 bases at V and 3 bases at J, with 12 bases between. This CDR3 is CASSVASGDYTEAFF. The CDR3 DNA follows: TGTGCCAGCAGCGTAGCTTCCGGGGACTACACTGAAGCTTTCTTT. The full variable domain, in which reference TRBV9 and TRBJ1-1 provide the parts outside the CDR3, is DSGVTQTPKHLITATGQRVTLRCSPRSGDLSVYWYQQSLDQGLQFLIQYYNGEERAKGNILERFSAQQFPDLHSELNLSSLELGDSALYFCASSVASGDYTEAFFGQGTRLTVV.